These 5 T cell receptor beta chains came from one sample sequenced in a study of PD-1 blockade in classical Hodgkin lymphoma. The repertoire was sequenced with immunoSEQ multiplex PCR; TCRdb's copy has only in-frame clones and lacks some. Of roughly 11,000 clones listed, 84% are singletons. Each patient relapsed following autologous stem cell transplantation, and prior brentuximab vedotin exposure differed. The investigators isolated CD8+ T cells from thawed PBMCs using magnetic negative selection. Sequences were derived from CD8+ T cells from blood, sampled at baseline. These receptors were obtained from a human donor with classical Hodgkin lymphoma.

The J gene is TRBJ2-1, the V gene TRBV5-6, with 13 bases fitting TRBD2. Germline V gene data show CDR1 as SGHDT and CDR2 as YYEEEE. The CDR3 is 19 amino acids. V gave up 4 bases and J gave up 0 bases; unmatched junction bases: 10. CDR3 bases: TGTGCCAGCAGCCCGGGACTAGCGGGATACCTTATCTCCTACAATGAGCAGTTCTTC. Amino acids: CASSPGLAGYLISYNEQFF.

The chain employs TRBV15 and TRBJ2-5; D may match TRBD1 or TRBD2 (6 bases each). CDR1 is LNHNV, CDR2 YYDKDF, per germline (reference sequence). The CDR3 extends over 17 amino acids. Trimming cost V 1 base and J 5 bases, with 20 bases left between them. CDR3: CATSRALLVGGGETQYF. CDR3 nucleotides: TGTGCCACCAGCAGAGCCCTGCTGGTCGGGGGCGGGGAGACCCAGTACTTC.

This clone came up a few times. Other DNA sequences in this sample translate to the same CDR3. The chain is built from TRBV10-1 and TRBJ2-7, with D hard to call. V lost 3 bases to trimming and J lost 1 base, with 7 bases between them. CDR1 and CDR2 from the germline V gene are WNHNN and SYGVQD (reference sequence). The CDR3 consists of 13 residues. The CDR3 nucleotides read TGCGCCAGCAGTGAAGGCTCTTCCTACGAGCAGTACTTC. This encodes CASSEGSSYEQYF.

The gene calls are TRBV29-1 and TRBJ1-2, with 9 nucleotides matching TRBD1. The length of the CDR3 is 18 residues. Germline values: CDR1 SQVTM, CDR2 ANQGSEA. The V and J ends lost 4 bases and 7 bases, in that order; junction bases with no gene match: 22. CDR3: CSVVSDTPRQGVKGGYTF. The CDR3 DNA reads as TGCAGCGTTGTTTCCGATACACCTAGACAGGGGGTTAAAGGTGGCTACACCTTC.

The V and J genes are TRBV11-2 and TRBJ1-2; no clear D gene. Trimming shortened V by 4 bases and J by 6 bases, and 12 bases separated the two germline ends. The CDR3 sequence is 13 residues long. Per the germline V gene, CDR1 is SGHAT and CDR2 is FQNNGV. Here the CDR3 reads CASSSGIADGYTF. Here the CDR3 DNA reads TGTGCCAGCAGCTCGGGAATCGCAGATGGCTACACCTTC.